These 22 T cell receptor beta chains were all obtained from the same sample, sequenced in a study of blood T cell repertoires in COVID-19. The protocol was immunoSEQ multiplex PCR, while the TCRdb copy is restricted to in-frame clones and leaves out a portion. The table records around 300,000 clones, about 90% of them present only once. The material sequenced was PBMCs or T cells enriched from blood (not recorded which). The receptors shown here come from a woman aged 60-75 years who had recovered from COVID-19.

The chain links TRBV28 to TRBJ2-5, with D possibly TRBD2 on 5 matching bases. Trimming left V 5 bases short and J 2 bases short, with 9 bases between. The CDR3 consists of 13 residues. Per the germline V gene, CDR1 is MDHEN and CDR2 is SYDVKM. Here the CDR3 reads CASSRTGQETQYF. The CDR3 nucleotides are TGTGCCAGCAGTCGGACTGGTCAAGAGACCCAGTACTTC.

This chain joins TRBV2 and TRBJ2-3, with 7 bases aligning to TRBD1. CDR3 length: 13 residues. V lost 6 bases, J lost 1 base, and 1 base stayed unmatched. Germline V CDR1 and CDR2: SNHLY, FYNNEI. CDR3 DNA: TGTGCCAGCAGCGGACAGGGCACAGATACGCAGTATTTT. Protein: CASSGQGTDTQYF.

The chain carries TRBV7-3 and TRBJ2-1; a weak D match, TRBD1 (6 bases). Per germline, CDR1 SGHTA and CDR2 FQGTGA. There are 15 residues in the CDR3. Trimming cost V 2 bases and J 5 bases, with 13 bases left between them. The CDR3 region is CASSLGTSMDNEQFF. The DNA of the CDR3 is TGTGCCAGCAGCTTAGGGACAAGTATGGACAATGAGCAGTTCTTC.

The chain recombines TRBV5-1 with TRBJ1-1; maybe TRBD1 (5 bases). The length of the CDR3 is 14 residues. CDR1 and CDR2 from the germline V gene are SGHRS and YFSETQ. Deletions cut 1 base from V and 3 bases from J, with 10 bases between. Here the CDR3 reads CASSLRGGDTEAFF. CDR3 DNA: TGCGCCAGCAGCTTGCGGGGGGGAGACACTGAAGCTTTCTTT.

The V gene is TRBV18, the J gene TRBJ2-5; no clear D. CDR1 KGHSH and CDR2 LQKENI come from the germline V gene. The CDR3 has 14 residues. Between the trimmed V and J ends, which lost 0 bases and 4 bases, there was a span of 9 bases. CDR3 coding DNA: TGTGCCAGCTCACCACCGGTTAGAATAGAGACCCAGTACTTC. As protein: CASSPPVRIETQYF.

The V gene is TRBV24-1, the J gene TRBJ2-5, with 8 bases lining up with TRBD2. In germline, CDR1 is KGHDR, CDR2 SFDVKD. Trimming took 4 bases from V and 1 from J; bases not matched to a gene: 10. This CDR3 comprises 17 residues. CDR3 sequence (DNA): TGTGCCACCAGTGAGCCGGGGGGGAGGGCCTCCCAAGAGACCCAGTACTTC. It specifies CATSEPGGRASQETQYF.

This clone was seen only once. J is TRBJ1-2 and V is TRBV14; D perhaps matches TRBD1 (5 bases). Germline V gives CDR1 SGHDN, CDR2 FVKESK. CDR3 length: 15 amino acids. Trimming removed 4 bases at V and 3 bases at J, with 15 bases between. The CDR3 here is CASSPPGHRYYGYTF. CDR3 DNA: TGTGCCAGCAGCCCTCCCGGACACCGGTACTATGGCTACACCTTC.

This chain connects TRBV30 to TRBJ2-7; TRBD1 matches 8 bases. This CDR3 contains 15 residues. Losses at the gene ends were 0 bases for V and 2 bases for J; bases not matched to a gene: 6. CDR1 and CDR2 from the germline V gene are GTSNPN and SVGIG (reference sequence). Here the CDR3 DNA reads TGTGCCTGGAGTGTGATTCAGGGGGCCCCCTACGAGCAGTACTTC. Its translation is CAWSVIQGAPYEQYF.

The gene calls are TRBV29-1 and TRBJ1-1; TRBD1 might be the D (5 bases). CDR3 length: 11 residues. V lost 6 bases and J lost 7, with 12 bases in between. The germline V gene encodes CDR1 SQVTM and CDR2 ANQGSEA. The CDR3 is CSVRRQIEAFF. CDR3 in DNA: TGCAGCGTCCGAAGACAGATTGAAGCTTTCTTT.

The genes are TRBV9 and TRBJ2-7; D is perhaps TRBD1 (6 bases). CDR1 and CDR2 (germline): SGDLS, YYNGEE. V was clipped by 4 bases and J by 3 bases, with 17 bases between them. The CDR3 is 15 residues long. The CDR3 DNA reads as TGTGCCAGCAGCCCGAACTTACAGGGCTACTACGAGCAGTACTTC. As protein: CASSPNLQGYYEQYF.

This clone was seen a handful of times. This chain connects TRBV7-2 to TRBJ1-1; 7 bases are a match to TRBD1. The CDR3 has 14 residues. Germline assignment: CDR1 SGHTA and CDR2 FQGNSA. The junction had 3 bases not matched to a gene; V was cut back by 1 base and J by 4 bases. The CDR3 DNA reads TGTGCCAGCAGCTTAGTCAGGGGGGTCACTGAAGCTTTCTTT. It yields the protein CASSLVRGVTEAFF.

CDR3: CASSQYLPGTDTQYF. The DNA of the CDR3 is TGTGCCAGCAGCCAATACCTTCCGGGCACAGATACGCAGTATTTT. The chain employs TRBV3-1 (or the pseudogene TRBV3-2) and TRBJ2-3; D uncertain. V lost 2 bases, J lost 1 base, and 10 bases lay in between. The CDR3 spans 15 residues. Germline CDR1 LGHDT, CDR2 YNNKEL (reference sequence).

The rearrangement uses TRBV3-1 (or the pseudogene TRBV3-2) and TRBJ1-4; D call uncertain. The CDR3 runs to 15 residues. V gave up 0 bases and J gave up 5 bases, with 10 bases separating them. The germline V gene has CDR1 LGHDT and CDR2 YNNKEL (reference sequence). The CDR3 here is CASSQDATNNEKLFF. CDR3 DNA: TGTGCCAGCAGCCAAGATGCTACTAACAATGAAAAACTGTTTTTT.

The chain has TRBV6-5 and TRBJ1-3; a possible D gene is TRBD1 (5 bases). Trimming cost V 6 bases and J 6 bases, with 18 bases left between them. CDR1 is MNHEY, CDR2 SVGAGI, per germline. This CDR3 is built from 15 residues. For the CDR3, the DNA is TGTGCCAGCAGCAACGCGGGGGGACTTGAAAACACCATATATTTT. Its protein is CASSNAGGLENTIYF.

The chain is built from TRBV6-5 and TRBJ2-1; D remains unclear. The V end was cut by 0 bases, the J end by 0 bases, with 9 bases between. This CDR3 region has 16 residues. CDR1 is MNHEY, CDR2 SVGAGI, per germline. This CDR3 reads CASSYSPVSSYNEQFF. Written as DNA, the CDR3 is TGTGCCAGCAGTTACTCCCCGGTGAGCTCCTACAATGAGCAGTTCTTC.

The J gene is TRBJ2-2, the V gene TRBV11-3, with D possibly TRBD2 on 6 matching bases. The CDR3 consists of 15 residues. V was trimmed by 5 bases and J by 6 bases, leaving 16 bases between them. Germline values: CDR1 SGHNT, CDR2 YENEEA. The CDR3 is CASSPLMGRPGELFF. Written as DNA, the CDR3 is TGTGCCAGCAGCCCACTAATGGGGAGGCCCGGGGAGCTGTTTTTT.

The CDR3, as DNA: TGTGCCAGCAGCACCCATCAGAGGAGCTCCTACGAGCAGTACTTC. It specifies CASSTHQRSSYEQYF. The chain uses TRBV13 and TRBJ2-7, with no clear D. The V end was cut by 5 bases, the J end by 0 bases, with 14 bases between. Per germline, CDR1 PRHDT and CDR2 FYEKMQ (reference sequence). The CDR3 has 15 amino acids.

This clone was counted a single time. J is TRBJ2-7 and V is TRBV27; the match to TRBD1 covers 11 bases. This CDR3 is 15 amino acids long. V lost 7 bases and J lost 3; bases outside the gene matches: 8. Germline CDR1 and CDR2: MNHEY and SMNVEV (reference sequence). Here the CDR3 DNA reads TGTGCCAGCAAACTGGGGACAGGGGGAAACTACGAGCAGTACTTC. This sequence encodes CASKLGTGGNYEQYF.

The genes are TRBV28 and TRBJ1-1, with 8 bases fitting TRBD1. CDR3 length equals 14 residues. Germline V gives CDR1 MDHEN, CDR2 SYDVKM. J gave up 8 bases and V 4 bases, and 9 bases lay outside the gene matches. This chain's CDR3 is CASSSAGQGREAFF. DNA for the CDR3: TGTGCCAGCAGTTCCGCCGGACAGGGAAGGGAAGCTTTCTTT.

This clone was found once. The chain employs TRBV4-1 and TRBJ2-5; 13 nucleotides align to TRBD2. The CDR3 has 18 residues. J gave up 4 bases and V 6 bases, and 14 bases lay outside the gene matches. Germline V CDR1 and CDR2: MGHRA, YSYEKL. The CDR3 region is CASRQTRLAGGRGETQYF. For the CDR3, the DNA is TGCGCCAGCAGGCAAACCCGACTAGCGGGGGGCCGAGGAGAGACCCAGTACTTC.

In this sample, this clone turned up once. The gene calls are TRBV28 and TRBJ1-5; TRBD1 matches 8 bases. The CDR3 is 17 residues long. The germline gives CDR1 MDHEN, CDR2 SYDVKM. J gave up 2 bases and V 6 bases, and 12 bases lay outside the gene matches. The CDR3 protein is CASSPKRTGFGNQPQHF. The CDR3 coding sequence is TGTGCCAGCAGCCCTAAACGGACAGGGTTTGGCAATCAGCCCCAGCATTTT.

This rearrangement joins TRBV7-9 to TRBJ1-1; no definite D call. CDR1 and CDR2 from the germline V gene are SEHNR and FQNEAQ (reference sequence). V was shortened by 4 bases and J by 2 bases, with 8 bases between the two germline ends. This CDR3 is 13 amino acids long. DNA for the CDR3: TGTGCCAGCAGCTACGGGATCAACACTGAAGCTTTCTTT. The encoded protein is CASSYGINTEAFF.